Following are 17 T cell receptor beta chains from one sample sequenced in a study of blood T cell repertoires in COVID-19. The assay was immunoSEQ multiplex PCR, and TCRdb's table has in-frame clones only and misses some. Seen here are approximately 390,000 clones, approximately 87% observed once, and the top ten hold roughly 9.4%. The sample was PBMCs or T cells enriched from blood (not recorded which). All receptors come from a woman aged 50 to 60 who had recovered from COVID-19.

V gene TRBV27 combines with J gene TRBJ2-5; D might be TRBD1 (6 bases). Between the trimmed V and J ends, which lost 8 bases and 4 bases, there was a span of 20 bases. Germline CDR1 reads MNHEY; CDR2 reads SMNVEV (reference sequence). The CDR3 sequence is 15 residues long. The CDR3 protein is CASAPVTGSPETQYF. The CDR3 nucleotides are TGTGCCAGCGCCCCGGTTACAGGGTCCCCAGAGACCCAGTACTTC.

This chain connects TRBV9 to TRBJ1-6; D uncertain. The length of the CDR3 is 16 residues. Germline CDR1 reads SGDLS; CDR2 reads YYNGEE. V dropped 3 bases and J dropped 9 bases, with 19 bases sitting between them. CDR3 bases: TGTGCCAGCAGCGAGAGGCCCGGCGCCGTCGGTTCACCCCTCCACTTT. Encoded protein: CASSERPGAVGSPLHF.

V gene TRBV18 combines with J gene TRBJ2-2; TRBD2 might be the D (5 bases). Per germline, CDR1 KGHSH and CDR2 LQKENI. V lost 1 base, J lost 1 base, and 13 bases lay in between. The CDR3 runs 17 residues. In DNA form, the CDR3 reads TGTGCCAGCTCACCACGGGAGATCCGGGGGAACACCGGGGAGCTGTTTTTT. It codes for CASSPREIRGNTGELFF.

The rearrangement joins TRBV5-1 to TRBJ2-2, with 7 bases aligning to TRBD2. The CDR3 is 20 amino acids. Germline CDR1 reads SGHRS; CDR2 reads YFSETQ. V trimming: 4 bases; J trimming: 7 bases; junction bases outside the gene matches: 25. The CDR3 reads CASSPLDTFGVAGFIGELFF. Written as DNA, the CDR3 is TGCGCCAGCAGCCCCTTAGACACTTTCGGAGTAGCGGGTTTTATCGGGGAGCTGTTTTTT.

The chain couples TRBV7-2 to TRBJ2-7, with 9 bases fitting TRBD1. Looked up from germline, CDR1 is SGHTA and CDR2 is FQGNSA. V gave up 5 bases and J gave up 3 bases; unmatched junction bases: 8. The CDR3 spans 15 residues. The CDR3 sequence: CASSASRDRVYEQYF. CDR3 nucleotides: TGTGCCAGCAGCGCAAGCCGGGACAGGGTCTACGAGCAGTACTTC.

The chain has TRBV25-1 and TRBJ2-1, with D unclear. CDR3 length equals 13 residues. The germline CDR1 and CDR2 sequences are MGHDK and SYGVNS. The V end was cut by 1 base, the J end by 7 bases, with 8 bases between. The DNA of the CDR3 is TGTGCCAGCAGTGAATTGATGCGTAATGAGCAGTTCTTC. Amino acid sequence: CASSELMRNEQFF.

This CDR3 is CASSLRDRVPPNTEAFF. The CDR3 region has the DNA TGTGCCAGCAGCTTGCGAGACAGGGTTCCTCCGAACACTGAAGCTTTCTTT. J is TRBJ1-1 and V is TRBV5-6; TRBD1 matches at 7 bases. The junction had 10 bases not matched to a gene; V was cut back by 1 base and J by 1 base. CDR3 length: 17 amino acids. The germline V gene encodes CDR1 SGHDT and CDR2 YYEEEE.

This clone came up a few times. This sequence joins TRBV4-1 and TRBJ2-3, with 10 bases fitting TRBD2. Trimming removed 0 bases from V and 3 bases from J; junction bases left unmatched: 12. Germline CDR1 reads MGHRA; CDR2 reads YSYEKL. The CDR3 length is 19 residues. The CDR3 protein is CASSQERTSGTFLTDTQYF. CDR3 DNA sequence: TGCGCCAGCAGCCAAGAGCGAACTAGCGGGACTTTTTTGACAGATACGCAGTATTTT.

V and J are TRBV7-2 and TRBJ1-2; TRBD1 aligns across 7 bases. Germline V gene sequence: CDR1 SGHTA, CDR2 FQGNSA. The trim removed 1 base at V and 3 bases at J, leaving 5 bases unmatched. The CDR3 runs to 15 residues. The CDR3 bases are TGTGCCAGCAGCTTAGGACAGGGAGCCCACTATGGCTACACCTTC. It encodes CASSLGQGAHYGYTF.

This clone came up a few times. The chain recombines TRBV12-3 or TRBV12-4 with TRBJ2-2; a weak D match, TRBD1 (6 bases). The CDR3 is made up of 13 amino acids. Trimming shortened V by 6 bases and J by 7 bases, and 12 bases separated the two germline ends. CDR3 region: CASRLQGFGELFF. The CDR3 region has the DNA TGTGCCAGCAGGCTACAGGGTTTCGGGGAGCTGTTTTTT.

This clone was detected once. The rearrangement links TRBV10-1 to TRBJ1-2, with 12 bases lining up with TRBD1. Per germline, CDR1 WNHNN and CDR2 SYGVQD (reference sequence). J was trimmed by 4 bases and V by 9 bases; bases with no gene match: 18. The CDR3 is made up of 18 amino acids. The CDR3 region is CARNEGDRGRRSCYGYTF. For the CDR3, the DNA is TGCGCCAGGAACGAAGGGGACAGGGGGCGAAGATCCTGCTATGGCTACACCTTC.

This chain connects TRBV2 to TRBJ1-2, with TRBD1 matching over 8 bases. The V segment lost 4 bases and the J segment 12 bases; nucleotides outside the gene matches: 7. The CDR3 length is 12 residues. Germline V lookup: CDR1 SNHLY, CDR2 FYNNEI. CDR3 DNA: TGTGCCAGCAGTGTGCAGGGGGCGGGGGACACCTTC. Protein product: CASSVQGAGDTF. Supplemented by reference TRBV2 and TRBJ1-2, the full variable domain reads EPEVTQTPSHQVTQMGQEVILRCVPISNHLYFYWYRQILGQKVEFLVSFYNNEISEKSEIFDDQFSVERPDGSNFTLKIRSTKLEDSAMYFCASSVQGAGDTFGSGTRLTVV.

The rearrangement uses TRBV5-4 and TRBJ1-2, with 12 bases lining up with TRBD1. Germline CDR1 reads SGHNT; CDR2 reads YYREEE (reference sequence). The CDR3 has 17 residues. With 2 bases clipped from V and 0 bases from J, the junction kept 5 bases outside the gene matches. This chain's CDR3 is CASSFGTGGIANYGYTF. In DNA form, the CDR3 reads TGTGCCAGCAGCTTTGGGACAGGGGGCATAGCTAACTATGGCTACACCTTC.

The chain combines TRBV6-5 with TRBJ2-1, with TRBD2 matching 8 bases. This CDR3 has 15 amino acids. The V segment lost 7 bases and the J segment 7 bases; nucleotides outside the gene matches: 12. Germline-derived CDR1 and CDR2 are MNHEY and SVGAGI. The CDR3 region has the DNA TGTGCCAGCACCGTACTAAGCGGGGGATGGAATGAGCAGTTCTTC. It encodes CASTVLSGGWNEQFF.

As concerns this clone: A much larger clone differs from this one at a single base, so this may be a read error. J is TRBJ2-5 and V is TRBV7-9; D is possibly TRBD2 (5 bases). The germline V gene encodes CDR1 SEHNR and CDR2 FQNEAQ (reference sequence). The length of the CDR3 is 14 residues. CDR3 sequence reads: CASSLLSRGEAQYF. CDR3 coding DNA: TGTGCCAGCAGCTTATTATCTCGGGGAGAGGCCCAGTACTTC.

A note on this clone: This CDR3 is also generated by other DNA sequences in the sample. The chain employs TRBV9 and TRBJ2-7, with 7 positions matching TRBD1. Germline V gives CDR1 SGDLS, CDR2 YYNGEE. Trimming cost V 3 bases and J 4 bases; bases outside gene matches: 1. This CDR3 comprises 12 residues. CDR3 nucleotides: TGTGCCAGCAGCGGACAGGGATACGAGCAGTACTTC. The encoded protein is CASSGQGYEQYF. The complete variable domain, with remaining parts taken from reference TRBV9 and TRBJ2-7, reads DSGVTQTPKHLITATGQRVTLRCSPRSGDLSVYWYQQSLDQGLQFLIQYYNGEERAKGNILERFSAQQFPDLHSELNLSSLELGDSALYFCASSGQGYEQYFGPGTRLTVT.

The V gene is TRBV2, the J gene TRBJ2-7; possibly TRBD1 for D (6 bases). The CDR3 has 14 residues. Germline V gene sequence: CDR1 SNHLY, CDR2 FYNNEI. The V end was cut by 7 bases, the J end by 5 bases, with 18 bases between. The CDR3 DNA follows: TGTGCCAGCAACCGGGACATAATTTCCCACGAGCAGTACTTC. Translated, it gives CASNRDIISHEQYF.